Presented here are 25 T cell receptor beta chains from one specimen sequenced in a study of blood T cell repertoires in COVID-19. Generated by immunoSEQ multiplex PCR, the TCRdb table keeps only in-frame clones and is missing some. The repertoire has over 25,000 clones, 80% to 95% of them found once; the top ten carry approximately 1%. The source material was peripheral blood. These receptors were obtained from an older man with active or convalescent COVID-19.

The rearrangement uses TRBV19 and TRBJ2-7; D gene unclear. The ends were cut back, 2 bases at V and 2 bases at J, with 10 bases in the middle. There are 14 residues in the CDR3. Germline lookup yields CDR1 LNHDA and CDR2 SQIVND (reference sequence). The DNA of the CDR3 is TGTGCCAGTAGTATAAGTTCGAGAGCCTACGAGCAGTACTTC. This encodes CASSISSRAYEQYF.

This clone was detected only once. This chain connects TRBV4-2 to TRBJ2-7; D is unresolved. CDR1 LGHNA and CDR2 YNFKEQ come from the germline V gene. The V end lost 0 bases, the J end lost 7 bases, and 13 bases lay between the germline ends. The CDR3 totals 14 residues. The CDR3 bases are TGTGCCAGCAGCCAAGAGGTAGTCGTGAGGGAGCAGTACTTC. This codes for CASSQEVVVREQYF.

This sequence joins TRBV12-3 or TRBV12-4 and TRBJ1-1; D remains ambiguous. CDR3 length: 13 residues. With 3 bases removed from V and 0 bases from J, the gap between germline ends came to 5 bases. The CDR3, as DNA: TGTGCCAGCAGTTTCAGAATGAACACTGAAGCTTTCTTT. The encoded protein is CASSFRMNTEAFF.

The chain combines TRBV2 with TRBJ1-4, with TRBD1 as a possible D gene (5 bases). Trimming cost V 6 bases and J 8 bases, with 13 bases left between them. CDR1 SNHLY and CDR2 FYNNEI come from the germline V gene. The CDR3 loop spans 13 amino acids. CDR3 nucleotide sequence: TGTGCCAGCAGGGGGGGTCGCACCGAAAAACTGTTTTTT. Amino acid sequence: CASRGGRTEKLFF.

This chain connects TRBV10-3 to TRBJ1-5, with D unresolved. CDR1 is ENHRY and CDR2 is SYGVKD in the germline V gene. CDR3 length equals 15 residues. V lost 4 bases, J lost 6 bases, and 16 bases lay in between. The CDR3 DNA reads TGTGCCATCAGTGGGGTGGGCATGAAAGGTCAGCCCCAGCATTTT. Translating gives CAISGVGMKGQPQHF.

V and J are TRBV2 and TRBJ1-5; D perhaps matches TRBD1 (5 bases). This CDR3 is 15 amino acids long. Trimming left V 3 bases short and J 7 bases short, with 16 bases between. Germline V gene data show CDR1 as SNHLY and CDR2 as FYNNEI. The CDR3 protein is CASSDMGRKRQPQHF. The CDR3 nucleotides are TGTGCCAGCAGTGACATGGGGCGCAAACGGCAGCCCCAGCATTTT.

The CDR3 DNA is TGCGCCAGCAGCCGCACAGGGGGTACCGGGGAGCTGTTTTTT. Translating gives CASSRTGGTGELFF. The rearrangement links TRBV5-1 to TRBJ2-2, with 8 bases aligning to TRBD1. Trimming cost V 4 bases and J 5 bases; bases outside gene matches: 4. The CDR3 is 14 amino acids. Per germline, CDR1 SGHRS and CDR2 YFSETQ.

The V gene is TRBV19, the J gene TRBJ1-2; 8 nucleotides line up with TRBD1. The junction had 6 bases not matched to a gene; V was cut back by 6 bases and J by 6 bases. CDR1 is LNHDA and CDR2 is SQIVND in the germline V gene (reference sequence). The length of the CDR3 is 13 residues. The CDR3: CASRTGVFHGYTF. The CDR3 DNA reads TGTGCCAGTAGGACAGGGGTATTTCATGGCTACACCTTC.

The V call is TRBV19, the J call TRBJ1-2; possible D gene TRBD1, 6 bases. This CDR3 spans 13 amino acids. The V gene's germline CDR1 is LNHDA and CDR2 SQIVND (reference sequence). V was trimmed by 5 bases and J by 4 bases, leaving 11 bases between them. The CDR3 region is CASSDRHRYGYTF. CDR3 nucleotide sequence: TGTGCCAGTAGTGACAGGCACCGCTATGGCTACACCTTC.

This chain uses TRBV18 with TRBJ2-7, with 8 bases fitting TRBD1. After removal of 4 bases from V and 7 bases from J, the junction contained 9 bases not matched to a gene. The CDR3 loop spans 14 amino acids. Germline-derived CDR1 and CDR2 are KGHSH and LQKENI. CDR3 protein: CASSQGQAVGEQYF. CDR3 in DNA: TGTGCCAGCTCACAGGGACAGGCGGTCGGGGAGCAGTACTTC. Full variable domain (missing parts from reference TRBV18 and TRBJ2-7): NAGVMQNPRHLVRRRGQEARLRCSPMKGHSHVYWYRQLPEEGLKFMVYLQKENIIDESGMPKERFSAEFPKEGPSILRIQQVVRGDSAAYFCASSQGQAVGEQYFGPGTRLTVT.

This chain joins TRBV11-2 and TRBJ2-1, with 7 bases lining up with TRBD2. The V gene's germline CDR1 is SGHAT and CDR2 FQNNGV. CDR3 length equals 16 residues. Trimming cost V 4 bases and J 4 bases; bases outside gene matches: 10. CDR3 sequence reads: CASSSGGGGWYNEQFF. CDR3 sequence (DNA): TGTGCCAGCAGCTCTGGGGGGGGAGGGTGGTACAATGAGCAGTTCTTC.

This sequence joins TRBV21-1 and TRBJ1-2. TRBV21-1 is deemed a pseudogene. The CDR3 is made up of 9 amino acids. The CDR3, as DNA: TGTGCCAGCCCCGGGGATCCCTACTTC. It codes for CASPGDPYF.

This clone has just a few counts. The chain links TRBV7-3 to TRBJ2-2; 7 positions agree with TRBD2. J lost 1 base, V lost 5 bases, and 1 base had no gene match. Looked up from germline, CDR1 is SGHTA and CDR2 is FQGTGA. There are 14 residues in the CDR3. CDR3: CASSPGGNTGELFF. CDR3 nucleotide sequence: TGTGCCAGCAGCCCGGGGGGGAACACCGGGGAGCTGTTTTTT.

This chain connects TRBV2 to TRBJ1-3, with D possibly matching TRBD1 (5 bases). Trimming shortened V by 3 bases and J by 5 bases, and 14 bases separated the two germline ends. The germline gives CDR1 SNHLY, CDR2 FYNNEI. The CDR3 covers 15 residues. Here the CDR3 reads CASSDTYRGRNTIYF. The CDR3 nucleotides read TGTGCCAGCAGTGATACGTATAGGGGAAGAAACACCATATATTTT.

CDR3 DNA sequence: TGTGCCAGCTCACCGCCGGGGTATAGCAATCAGCCCCAGCATTTT. It yields the protein CASSPPGYSNQPQHF. The chain links TRBV18 to TRBJ1-5; D gene uncertain. V lost 3 bases and J 0 bases, leaving 9 bases between the germline ends. Germline lookup yields CDR1 KGHSH and CDR2 LQKENI. The CDR3 covers 15 residues.

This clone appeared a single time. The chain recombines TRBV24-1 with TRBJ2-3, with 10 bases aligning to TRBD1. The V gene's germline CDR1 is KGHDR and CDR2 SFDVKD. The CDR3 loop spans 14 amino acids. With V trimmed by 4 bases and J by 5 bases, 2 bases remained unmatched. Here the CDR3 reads CATSEGQGKDTQYF. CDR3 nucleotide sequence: TGTGCCACCAGTGAGGGACAGGGGAAAGATACGCAGTATTTT.

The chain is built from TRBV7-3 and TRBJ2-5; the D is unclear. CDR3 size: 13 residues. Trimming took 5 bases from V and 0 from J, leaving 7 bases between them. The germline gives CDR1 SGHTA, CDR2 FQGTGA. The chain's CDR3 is CASSRSDQETQYF. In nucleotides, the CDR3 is TGTGCCAGCAGCCGTTCCGACCAAGAGACCCAGTACTTC.

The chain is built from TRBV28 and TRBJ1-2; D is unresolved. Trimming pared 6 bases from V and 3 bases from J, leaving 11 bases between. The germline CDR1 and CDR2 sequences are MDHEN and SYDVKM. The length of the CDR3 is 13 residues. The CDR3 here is CASSRGSYYGYTF. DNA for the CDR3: TGTGCCAGCAGCCGGGGAAGTTACTATGGCTACACCTTC.

The CDR3 coding sequence is TGCGCCAGCAGCCGGGACAGAACCTACGAGCAGTACTTC. Residues: CASSRDRTYEQYF. The V gene is TRBV4-1, the J gene TRBJ2-7; 7 bases map to TRBD1. Germline V gene data show CDR1 as MGHRA and CDR2 as YSYEKL. The CDR3 runs to 13 residues. The V gene end was trimmed by 4 bases and the J gene end by 2 bases; junction bases not matched to a gene: 2.

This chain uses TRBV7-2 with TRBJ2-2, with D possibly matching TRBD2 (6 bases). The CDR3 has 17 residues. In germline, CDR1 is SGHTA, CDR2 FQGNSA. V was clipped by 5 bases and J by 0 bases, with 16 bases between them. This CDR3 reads CASSPSAGHANTGELFF. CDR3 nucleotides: TGTGCCAGCAGCCCGTCGGCGGGGCACGCGAACACCGGGGAGCTGTTTTTT.

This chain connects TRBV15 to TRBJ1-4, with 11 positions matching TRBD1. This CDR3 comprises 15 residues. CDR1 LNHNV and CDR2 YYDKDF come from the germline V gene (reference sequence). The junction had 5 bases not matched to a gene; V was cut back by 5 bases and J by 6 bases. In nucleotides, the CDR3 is TGTGCCACCAGCGTTAGGACAGGGGGCGATGAAAAACTGTTTTTT. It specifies CATSVRTGGDEKLFF.

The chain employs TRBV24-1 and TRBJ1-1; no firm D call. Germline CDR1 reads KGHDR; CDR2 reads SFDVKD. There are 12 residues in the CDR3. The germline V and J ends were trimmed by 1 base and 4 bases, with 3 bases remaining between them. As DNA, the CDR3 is TGTGCCACCAGTGATTTCGGCACTGAAGCTTTCTTT. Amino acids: CATSDFGTEAFF.

This CDR3 is CASSHPRTEAFF. CDR3 bases: TGTGCCAGCAGCCATCCCCGGACTGAAGCTTTCTTT. The rearrangement links TRBV7-2 to TRBJ1-1; unclear D gene. Germline loops: CDR1 SGHTA, CDR2 FQGNSA. V was cut by 5 bases and J by 5 bases, with 9 bases left in between. CDR3 length: 12 residues.

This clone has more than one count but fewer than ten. The CDR3 nucleotides are TGTGCCAGCAGCCAAGGAGTTTACGAGACTGAAGCTTTCTTT. It translates to CASSQGVYETEAFF. The gene calls are TRBV14 and TRBJ1-1; D unresolved. Looked up from germline, CDR1 is SGHDN and CDR2 is FVKESK. This CDR3 is 14 amino acids long. Between the trimmed V and J ends, which lost 1 base and 5 bases, there was a span of 11 bases.

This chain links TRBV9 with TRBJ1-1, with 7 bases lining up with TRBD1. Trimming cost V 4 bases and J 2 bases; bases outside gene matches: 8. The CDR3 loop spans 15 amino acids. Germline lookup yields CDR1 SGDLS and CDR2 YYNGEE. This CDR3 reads CASSPSDRLNTEAFF. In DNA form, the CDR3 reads TGTGCCAGCAGCCCCTCGGACAGGCTAAACACTGAAGCTTTCTTT. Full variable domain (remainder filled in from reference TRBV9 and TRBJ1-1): DSGVTQTPKHLITATGQRVTLRCSPRSGDLSVYWYQQSLDQGLQFLIQYYNGEERAKGNILERFSAQQFPDLHSELNLSSLELGDSALYFCASSPSDRLNTEAFFGQGTRLTVV.